This T cell receptor (beta chain) was sequenced in a study of regulatory T cells in long-lasting Graves disease. Findings and limits, study-wide: Newly diagnosed disease favored TRBV20-1 and TRBJ2-1 over persistent disease. Among the persistent patients, 2,741 public clonotypes were shared, more than the 966 shared among new patients.

The germline gives CDR1 MNHNS, CDR2 SASEGT. The CDR3 length is 12 residues. In this sample, this clonotype turned up once. Its target is unknown. A much larger clone sits a single nucleotide away, making a read error possible. Through Arm-PCR of CDR3 regions and iRepertoire HTBI primers, TCR beta libraries were built. In TCRdb, the multiplex PCR reads were re-called with MiXCR into one record per CDR3 protein. This sample has about 350,000 distinct CDR3 sequences, with around 15% found just once. The time point: newly diagnosed GD, antithyroid drugs for less than 3 months. The TCR library used RNA extracted from PBMCs. These data are also associated with another study on T cells in Graves' hyperthyroidism and ophthalmopathy.

Sequenced material: peripheral blood mononuclear cells (PBMCs), taken at new diagnosis, from a patient treated with antithyroid drugs. The receptor comes from a young woman with Graves disease. The chain employs TRBV6-1 and TRBJ2-7, with a weak D call TRBD2 (6 bases). The CDR3, as DNA: TGTGCCTCAAGTCGGGGGAGTCACGAGCAGCACTTC. Translating gives CASSRGSHEQHF.